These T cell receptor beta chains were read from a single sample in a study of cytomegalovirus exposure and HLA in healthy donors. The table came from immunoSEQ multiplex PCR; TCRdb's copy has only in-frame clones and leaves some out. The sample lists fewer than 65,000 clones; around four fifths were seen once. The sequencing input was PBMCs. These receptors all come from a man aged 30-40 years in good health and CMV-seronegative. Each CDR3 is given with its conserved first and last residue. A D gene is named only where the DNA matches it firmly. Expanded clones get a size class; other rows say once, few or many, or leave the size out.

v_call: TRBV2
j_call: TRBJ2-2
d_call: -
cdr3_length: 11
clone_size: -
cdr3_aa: CASSVYGELFF
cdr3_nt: TGTGCCAGCAGTGTATACGGGGAGCTGTTTTTT

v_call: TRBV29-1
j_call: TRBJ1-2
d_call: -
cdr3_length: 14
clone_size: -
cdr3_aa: CSVATGRGAYGYTF
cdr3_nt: TGCAGCGTCGCCACGGGGAGGGGGGCGTATGGCTACACCTTC

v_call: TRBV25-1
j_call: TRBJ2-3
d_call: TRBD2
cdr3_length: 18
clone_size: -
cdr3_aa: CASTPWGLAGGVRDTQYF
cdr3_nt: TGTGCCAGCACCCCATGGGGCCTAGCGGGGGGGGTAAGGGATACGCAGTATTTT

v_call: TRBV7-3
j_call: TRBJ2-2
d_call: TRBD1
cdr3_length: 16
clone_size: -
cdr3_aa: CASSLGDRVKTGELFF
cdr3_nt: TGTGCCAGCAGCTTAGGGGACAGGGTTAAAACCGGGGAGCTGTTTTTT

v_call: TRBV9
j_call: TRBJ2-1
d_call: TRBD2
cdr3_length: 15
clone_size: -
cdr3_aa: CASSATSGYYNEQFF
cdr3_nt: TGTGCCAGCAGCGCGACTAGCGGGTACTACAATGAGCAGTTCTTC

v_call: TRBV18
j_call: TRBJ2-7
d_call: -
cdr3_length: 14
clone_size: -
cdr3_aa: CASSPMDTNYEQYF
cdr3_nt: TGTGCCAGCTCACCCATGGACACAAACTACGAGCAGTACTTC

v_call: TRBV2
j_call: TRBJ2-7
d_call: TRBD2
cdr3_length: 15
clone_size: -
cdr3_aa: CASSEALGLPLEQYF
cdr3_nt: TGTGCCAGCAGTGAAGCTCTGGGACTACCTCTCGAGCAGTACTTC

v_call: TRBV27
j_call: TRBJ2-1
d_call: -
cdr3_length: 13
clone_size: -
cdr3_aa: CASSGGPNNEQFF
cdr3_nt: TGTGCCAGCAGCGGGGGGCCTAACAATGAGCAGTTCTTC

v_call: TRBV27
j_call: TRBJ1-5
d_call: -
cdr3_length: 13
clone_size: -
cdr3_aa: CASSPTGNQPQHF
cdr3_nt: TGTGCCAGCAGTCCGACAGGCAATCAGCCCCAGCATTTT

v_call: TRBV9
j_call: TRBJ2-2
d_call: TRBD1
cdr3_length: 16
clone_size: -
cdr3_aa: CASSRRQGAGTGELFF
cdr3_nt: TGTGCCAGCAGCAGAAGACAGGGGGCAGGCACCGGGGAGCTGTTTTTT

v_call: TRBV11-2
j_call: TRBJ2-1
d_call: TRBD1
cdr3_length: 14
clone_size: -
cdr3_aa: CASSLPRQGHEQFF
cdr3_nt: TGTGCCAGCAGCTTACCCCGACAGGGGCATGAGCAGTTCTTC

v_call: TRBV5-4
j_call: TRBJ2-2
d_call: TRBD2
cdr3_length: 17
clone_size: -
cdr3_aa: CASSLEVAGARTGELFF
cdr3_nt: TGTGCCAGCAGCTTGGAGGTGGCGGGAGCCCGCACCGGGGAGCTGTTTTTT

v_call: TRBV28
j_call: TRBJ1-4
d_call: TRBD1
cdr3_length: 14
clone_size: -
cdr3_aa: CASSLGQGNEKLFF
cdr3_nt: TGTGCCAGCAGTCTGGGACAGGGGAATGAAAAACTGTTTTTT

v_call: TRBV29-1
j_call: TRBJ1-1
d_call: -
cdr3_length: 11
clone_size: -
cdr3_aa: CSVVRQTEAFF
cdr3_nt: TGCAGCGTTGTAAGACAGACTGAAGCTTTCTTT

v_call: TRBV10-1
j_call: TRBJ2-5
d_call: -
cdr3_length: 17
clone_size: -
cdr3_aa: CASSESKGGELQETQYF
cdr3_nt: TGCGCCAGCAGTGAGTCGAAGGGAGGCGAACTCCAAGAGACCCAGTACTTC

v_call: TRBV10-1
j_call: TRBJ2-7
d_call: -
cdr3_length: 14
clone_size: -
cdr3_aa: CASSESGSPYEQYF
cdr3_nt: TGCGCCAGCAGTGAGTCGGGCAGCCCCTACGAGCAGTACTTC

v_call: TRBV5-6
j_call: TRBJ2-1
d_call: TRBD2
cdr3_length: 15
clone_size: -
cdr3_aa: CASSLRLAGSNEQFF
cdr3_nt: TGTGCCAGCAGCTTGCGACTAGCGGGAAGCAATGAGCAGTTCTTC

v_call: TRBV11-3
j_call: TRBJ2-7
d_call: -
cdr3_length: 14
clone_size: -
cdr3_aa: CASSLGGRSYEQYF
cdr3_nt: TGTGCCAGCAGCTTAGGAGGGAGATCCTACGAGCAGTACTTC

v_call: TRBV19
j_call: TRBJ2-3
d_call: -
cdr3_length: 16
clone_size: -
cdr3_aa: CASSISARGSTDTQYF
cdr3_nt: TGTGCCAGTAGTATATCAGCCAGGGGCAGCACAGATACGCAGTATTTT

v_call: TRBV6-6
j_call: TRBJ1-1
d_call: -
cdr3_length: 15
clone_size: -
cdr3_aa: CASSLSKGKNTEAFF
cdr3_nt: TGTGCCAGCAGTTTGAGTAAGGGGAAAAACACTGAAGCTTTCTTT

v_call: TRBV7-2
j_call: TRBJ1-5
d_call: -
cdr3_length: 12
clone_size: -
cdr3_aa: CASSLSNQPQHF
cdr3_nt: TGTGCCAGCAGCCTTAGCAATCAGCCCCAGCATTTT

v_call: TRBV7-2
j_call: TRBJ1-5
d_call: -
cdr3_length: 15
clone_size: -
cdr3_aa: CASSPDGGDYQPQHF
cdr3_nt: TGTGCCAGCAGCCCGGACGGGGGGGACTATCAGCCCCAGCATTTT

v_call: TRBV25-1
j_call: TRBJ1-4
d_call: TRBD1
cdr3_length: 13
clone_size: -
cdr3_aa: CASSRRDREKLFF
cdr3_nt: TGTGCCAGCAGCCGCCGGGACAGAGAAAAACTGTTTTTT

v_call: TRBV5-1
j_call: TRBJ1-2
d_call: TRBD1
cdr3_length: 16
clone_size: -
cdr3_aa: CASSWRGQGALDGYTF
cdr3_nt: TGCGCCAGCAGCTGGCGAGGACAGGGGGCTTTAGATGGCTACACCTTC

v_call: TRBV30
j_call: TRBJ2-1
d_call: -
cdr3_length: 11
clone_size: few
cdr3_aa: CAWSVEGGQFF
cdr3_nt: TGTGCCTGGAGTGTAGAGGGAGGGCAGTTCTTC

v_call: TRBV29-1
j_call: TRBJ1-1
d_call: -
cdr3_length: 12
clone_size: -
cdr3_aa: CSGRQENTEAFF
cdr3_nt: TGCAGCGGCCGACAGGAGAACACTGAAGCTTTCTTT

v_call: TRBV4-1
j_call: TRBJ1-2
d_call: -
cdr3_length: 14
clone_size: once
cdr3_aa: CASSQVGGNLGYTF
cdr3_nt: TGCGCCAGCAGCCAAGTGGGGGGAAATCTTGGCTACACCTTC

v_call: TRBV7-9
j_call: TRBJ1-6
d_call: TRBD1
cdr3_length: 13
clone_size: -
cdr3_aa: CASSRTGNSPLHF
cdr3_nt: TGTGCCAGCAGCCGGACAGGGAATTCACCCCTCCACTTT

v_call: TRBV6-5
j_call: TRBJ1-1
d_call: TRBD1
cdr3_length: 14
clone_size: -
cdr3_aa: CASRRQGPNTEAFF
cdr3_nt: TGTGCCAGCAGACGACAGGGGCCGAACACTGAAGCTTTCTTT

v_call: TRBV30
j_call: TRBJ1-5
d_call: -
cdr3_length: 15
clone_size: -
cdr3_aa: CAWSSPGQYNQPQHF
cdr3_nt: TGTGCCTGGAGTTCGCCCGGACAGTACAATCAGCCCCAGCATTTT

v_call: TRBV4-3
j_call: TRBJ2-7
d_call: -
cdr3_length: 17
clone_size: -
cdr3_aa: CASSQDYGGSITYEQYF
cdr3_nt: TGCGCCAGCAGCCAAGATTACGGGGGTAGTATCACCTACGAGCAGTACTTC

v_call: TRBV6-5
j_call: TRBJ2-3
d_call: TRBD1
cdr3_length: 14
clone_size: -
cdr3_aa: CASGQSTSTDTQYF
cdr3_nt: TGTGCCTCGGGACAGTCGACTAGCACAGATACGCAGTATTTT

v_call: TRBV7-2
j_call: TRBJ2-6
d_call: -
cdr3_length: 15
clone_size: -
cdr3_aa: CASSTRDSGANVLTF
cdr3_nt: TGTGCCAGCAGCACCCGGGACTCTGGGGCCAACGTCCTGACTTTC

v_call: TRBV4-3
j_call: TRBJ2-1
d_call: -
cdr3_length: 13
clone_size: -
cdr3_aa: CASSQGGGLEQFF
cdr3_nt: TGCGCCAGCAGCCAAGGCGGAGGTCTTGAGCAGTTCTTC

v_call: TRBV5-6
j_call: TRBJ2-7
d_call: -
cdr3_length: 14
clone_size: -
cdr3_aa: CASSLRGGVNEQYF
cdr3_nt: TGTGCCAGCAGCCTGCGAGGGGGTGTGAACGAGCAGTACTTC

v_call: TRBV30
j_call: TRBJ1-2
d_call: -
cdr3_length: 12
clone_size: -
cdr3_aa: CAWSPENYGYTF
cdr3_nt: TGTGCCTGGAGCCCTGAGAACTATGGCTACACCTTC

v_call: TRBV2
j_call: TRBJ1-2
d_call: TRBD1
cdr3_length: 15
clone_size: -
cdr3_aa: CASSVGQGAAYGYTF
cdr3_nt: TGTGCCAGCAGTGTAGGACAGGGGGCAGCCTATGGCTACACCTTC

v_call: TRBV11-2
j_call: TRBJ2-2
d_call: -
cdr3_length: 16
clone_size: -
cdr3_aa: CASSSTEAGWAGELFF
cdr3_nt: TGTGCCAGCAGCTCTACCGAGGCAGGGTGGGCCGGGGAGCTGTTTTTT

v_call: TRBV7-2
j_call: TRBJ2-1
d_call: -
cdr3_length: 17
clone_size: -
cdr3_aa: CASSRELGSPSYNEQFF
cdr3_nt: TGTGCCAGCAGCCGGGAGTTGGGTAGTCCCTCCTACAATGAGCAGTTCTTC

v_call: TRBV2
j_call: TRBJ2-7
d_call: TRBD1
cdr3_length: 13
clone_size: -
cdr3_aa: CASSSGQGREQYF
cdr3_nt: TGTGCCAGCAGTTCGGGACAGGGGCGCGAGCAGTACTTC

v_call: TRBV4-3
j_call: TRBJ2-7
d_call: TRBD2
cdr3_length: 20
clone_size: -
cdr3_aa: CASSQDALRALAGGHYEQYF
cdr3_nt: TGCGCCAGCAGCCAAGATGCCCTCCGTGCTTTAGCGGGGGGGCACTACGAGCAGTACTTC

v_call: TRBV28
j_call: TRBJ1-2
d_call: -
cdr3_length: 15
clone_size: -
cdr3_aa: CASSFLFGANYGYTF
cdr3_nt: TGTGCCAGCAGTTTTCTCTTCGGAGCTAACTATGGCTACACCTTC

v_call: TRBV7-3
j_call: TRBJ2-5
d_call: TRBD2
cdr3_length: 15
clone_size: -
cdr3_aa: CASSPQAGGKETQYF
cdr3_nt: TGTGCCAGCAGCCCCCAAGCGGGGGGTAAAGAGACCCAGTACTTC

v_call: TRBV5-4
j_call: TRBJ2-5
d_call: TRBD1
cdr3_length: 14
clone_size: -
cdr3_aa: CASTLQGATETQYF
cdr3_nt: TGTGCCAGCACCTTACAGGGGGCTACGGAGACCCAGTACTTC

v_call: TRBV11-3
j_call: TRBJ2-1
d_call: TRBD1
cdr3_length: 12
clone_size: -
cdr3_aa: CASSFSGQEQFF
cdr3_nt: TGTGCCAGCAGCTTCTCGGGACAGGAGCAGTTCTTC

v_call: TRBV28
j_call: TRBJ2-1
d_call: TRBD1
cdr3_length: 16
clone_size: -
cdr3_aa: CASSLDPTGYYNEQFF
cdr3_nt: TGTGCCAGCAGTTTGGACCCGACAGGGTACTACAATGAGCAGTTCTTC

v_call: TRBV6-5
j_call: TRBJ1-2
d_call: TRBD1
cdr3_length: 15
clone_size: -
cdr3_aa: CASRQGSLGNYGYTF
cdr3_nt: TGTGCCAGCAGACAGGGGTCCTTGGGTAACTATGGCTACACCTTC